A single sample gave rise to the 29 T cell receptor beta chains below, sequenced in a study of blood T cells in healthy people across ages. Using a J-beta primer mix together with a sample-barcoded 5' primer, a second PCR was run for roughly 6 to 12 cycles. One entry per CDR3 protein results from TCRdb running MiXCR on the 5' RACE reads. The sample includes about 780,000 distinct CDR3 sequences, roughly 25% seen only once; the top ten take 3%. This sample also appeared in a second study, on T cells of mothers and their children.

Sequencing input: blood. These receptors came from a boy between 5 and 17 years old in good health.

The gene calls are TRBV4-2 and TRBJ2-1; 7 bases match TRBD1. The CDR3 contains 16 residues. V dropped 4 bases and J dropped 4; count of bases not matched to a gene: 10. CDR1 is LGHNA and CDR2 is YNFKEQ in the germline V gene. The CDR3 nucleotides read TGTGCCAGCAGCCCGAACGCAGGGACAGTTTACAATGAGCAGTTCTTC. Its translation: CASSPNAGTVYNEQFF.

V gene TRBV12-3 or TRBV12-4 combines with J gene TRBJ1-1; D is unclear. Trimming took 3 bases from V and 6 from J, leaving 14 bases between them. This CDR3 spans 14 amino acids. The CDR3 coding sequence is TGTGCCAGCAGTTTCTCCCTCAGTATGGCTGAAGCTTTCTTT. Encoded protein: CASSFSLSMAEAFF.

In its sample, this clonotype was seen a few times. The chain couples TRBV20-1 to TRBJ2-1; perhaps TRBD1 as D (6 bases). CDR1 DFQATT and CDR2 SNEGSKA come from the germline V gene (reference sequence). The CDR3 runs 15 residues. Trimming took 6 bases from V and 4 from J, leaving 19 bases between them. CDR3 loop: CSAGQIPTTYNEQFF. The DNA of the CDR3 is TGCAGTGCCGGACAGATTCCCACAACATACAATGAGCAGTTCTTC.

This rearrangement joins TRBV28 to TRBJ1-1; TRBD1 might be the D (6 bases). This CDR3 comprises 15 residues. V gave up 6 bases and J gave up 3 bases, with 17 bases separating them. Germline CDR1 and CDR2: MDHEN and SYDVKM. This CDR3 reads CASSIGGGGYTEAFF. The CDR3 nucleotides read TGTGCCAGCAGCATCGGAGGGGGGGGGTACACTGAAGCTTTCTTT.

This chain links TRBV9 with TRBJ2-5; the D gene could be TRBD1 or TRBD2 (5 bases each). The V end lost 4 bases, the J end lost 2 bases, and 15 bases lay between the germline ends. CDR3 length: 15 amino acids. CDR1 is SGDLS and CDR2 is YYNGEE in the germline V gene. CDR3 in DNA: TGTGCCAGCAGCCCAGGCCCGGGGCAGCAAGAGACCCAGTACTTC. Translating gives CASSPGPGQQETQYF. The entire variable domain, with the rest obtained from reference TRBV9 and TRBJ2-5, is as follows: DSGVTQTPKHLITATGQRVTLRCSPRSGDLSVYWYQQSLDQGLQFLIQYYNGEERAKGNILERFSAQQFPDLHSELNLSSLELGDSALYFCASSPGPGQQETQYFGPGTRLLVL.

This clonotype was seen more than once but under ten times. The CDR3 sequence: CATSSRWQGHYGYTF. CDR3 coding DNA: TGTGCCACCAGCAGCCGGTGGCAGGGTCACTATGGCTACACCTTC. V gene TRBV15 combines with J gene TRBJ1-2, with a tentative D call TRBD1 (5 bases). V lost 3 bases to trimming and J lost 3 bases, with 14 bases between them. The CDR3 is made up of 15 amino acids. In germline, CDR1 is LNHNV, CDR2 YYDKDF (reference sequence).

The gene calls are TRBV20-1 and TRBJ2-1, with TRBD1 matching over 10 bases. This CDR3 contains 15 residues. In germline, CDR1 is DFQATT, CDR2 SNEGSKA (reference sequence). V trimming: 6 bases; J trimming: 5 bases; junction bases outside the gene matches: 10. CDR3 protein: CSALPRDRGHNEQFF. In DNA, the CDR3 is TGCAGTGCCCTACCCCGGGACAGGGGCCACAATGAGCAGTTCTTC.

In this sample, this clonotype turned up a few times. This chain connects TRBV12-3 or TRBV12-4 to TRBJ2-1; D is uncertain. V lost 7 bases and J 3 bases, leaving 16 bases between the germline ends. This CDR3 is 15 amino acids long. The CDR3: CASNLKGLVYNEQFF. As DNA, the CDR3 is TGTGCCAGCAATCTAAAGGGCCTAGTCTACAATGAGCAGTTCTTC.

This clonotype was observed a handful of times. This sequence joins TRBV3-1 and TRBJ2-5; D remains ambiguous. The DNA end lines up better with TRBJ2-1; the J call may be wrong. CDR3 length: 14 residues. CDR1 and CDR2 from the germline V gene are LGHDT and YNNKEL (reference sequence). The CDR3 loop is CASSQGLSDNEQFF. Here the CDR3 DNA reads TGTGCCAGCAGCCAAGGACTGAGCGACAATGAGCAGTTCTTC.

CDR3 in amino acids: CASGGSGQLQETQYF. Written as DNA, the CDR3 is TGTGCCAGCGGAGGATCGGGACAGCTCCAAGAGACCCAGTACTTC. The chain recombines TRBV28 with TRBJ2-5; 7 nucleotides match TRBD1. The CDR3 runs 15 residues. V was clipped by 8 bases and J by 1 base; unmatched bases: 10. Germline CDR1 MDHEN, CDR2 SYDVKM. Full variable domain (rest looked up from reference TRBV28 and TRBJ2-5): DVKVTQSSRYLVKRTGEKVFLECVQDMDHENMFWYRQDPGLGLRLIYFSYDVKMKEKGDIPEGYSVSREKKERFSLILESASTNQTSMYLCASGGSGQLQETQYFGPGTRLLVL.

The J gene is TRBJ2-1, the V gene TRBV5-1, with D perhaps assigned TRBD1 or TRBD2 (5 bases each). Trimming shortened V by 2 bases and J by 10 bases, and 25 bases separated the two germline ends. Per germline, CDR1 SGHRS and CDR2 YFSETQ. The CDR3 runs 17 residues. CDR3 amino acids: CASSFMELQASTGEQFF. For the CDR3, the DNA is TGCGCCAGCAGCTTCATGGAACTACAGGCCTCAACGGGAGAGCAGTTCTTC.

This chain joins TRBV12-3 or TRBV12-4 and TRBJ1-4, with TRBD1 matching 9 bases. The CDR3 is made up of 14 amino acids. Trimming at V came to 3 bases and at J to 8 bases, leaving 4 bases not matched to a gene. For the CDR3, the DNA is TGTGCCAGCAGTTTCTGGACAGGGGAAGAAAAACTGTTTTTT. Protein: CASSFWTGEEKLFF.

The V call is TRBV6-6, the J call TRBJ2-1; D ambiguous. The CDR3 is 14 residues long. Germline lookup yields CDR1 MNHNY and CDR2 SVGAGI (reference sequence). Trimming shortened V by 5 bases and J by 3 bases, and 11 bases separated the two germline ends. The CDR3 protein is CASSRALFYNEQFF. DNA for the CDR3: TGTGCCAGCAGTCGAGCACTTTTCTACAATGAGCAGTTCTTC.

This clonotype has a handful of counts. The rearrangement joins TRBV5-1 to TRBJ2-5; 8 nucleotides match TRBD2. There are 14 residues in the CDR3. Germline V lookup: CDR1 SGHRS, CDR2 YFSETQ. With V trimmed by 3 bases and J by 5 bases, 6 bases remained unmatched. The CDR3 protein is CASSSRGGMETQYF. The CDR3 coding sequence is TGCGCCAGCAGCTCCCGGGGGGGCATGGAGACCCAGTACTTC.

The J gene is TRBJ2-3, the V gene TRBV12-3 or TRBV12-4; 7 bases are a match to TRBD1. V lost 5 bases, J lost 9 bases, and 14 bases stayed unmatched. The length of the CDR3 is 15 residues. The CDR3: CASSLRGSGDYTQYF. The CDR3 nucleotides are TGTGCCAGCAGTCTCAGGGGGTCAGGGGATTACACGCAGTATTTT.

This chain joins TRBV5-1 and TRBJ1-4; no firm D call. The CDR3 runs to 13 residues. V was cut by 5 bases and J by 3 bases, with 8 bases left in between. In germline, CDR1 is SGHRS, CDR2 YFSETQ. CDR3 sequence (DNA): TGCGCCAGCAGTGGGAGGGCTAATGAAAAACTGTTTTTT. Protein sequence: CASSGRANEKLFF.

The V gene is TRBV6-1, the J gene TRBJ1-2; 7 bases are shared with TRBD1. CDR1 is MNHNS and CDR2 is SASEGT in the germline V gene. The trim removed 6 bases at V and 4 bases at J, leaving 8 bases unmatched. The CDR3 has 14 residues. CDR3 DNA: TGTGCCAGCAGCAAGAGGGACAGCACCTATGGCTACACCTTC. It yields the protein CASSKRDSTYGYTF.

V gene TRBV6-5 combines with J gene TRBJ2-3, with 8 bases identical to TRBD2. CDR3 length equals 14 residues. Unmatched junction bases numbered 4, after V lost 7 bases and J lost 1 base. Germline V lookup: CDR1 MNHEY, CDR2 SVGAGI. CDR3 DNA sequence: TGTGCCAGCAAACTAGCGGATGGCACAGATACGCAGTATTTT. Translated: CASKLADGTDTQYF.

The chain couples TRBV12-3 or TRBV12-4 to TRBJ2-5; no reliable D call. V was shortened by 6 bases and J by 1 base, with 15 bases between the two germline ends. This CDR3 is built from 15 residues. CDR3 in amino acids: CASSFLQASQETQYF. The CDR3 coding sequence is TGTGCCAGCAGCTTCCTCCAGGCGTCCCAAGAGACCCAGTACTTC.

This clonotype was observed once. This chain uses TRBV5-1 with TRBJ2-7; D may be TRBD1 or TRBD2 (7 bases each). This CDR3 spans 14 amino acids. CDR1 is SGHRS, CDR2 YFSETQ, per germline. V lost 4 bases and J lost 3, with 14 bases in between. CDR3 in amino acids: CASSAERDSYEQYF. The CDR3 DNA reads TGCGCCAGCAGCGCCGAGCGGGACAGCTACGAGCAGTACTTC. The variable domain in full, with the rest retrieved from reference TRBV5-1 and TRBJ2-7, is KAGVTQTPRYLIKTRGQQVTLSCSPISGHRSVSWYQQTPGQGLQFLFEYFSETQRNKGNFPGRFSGRQFSNSRSEMNVSTLELGDSALYLCASSAERDSYEQYFGPGTRLTVT.

CDR3 nucleotide sequence: TGTGCCACCAGTGATGGACTAGCGGGACCCTCCTACGAGCAGTACTTC. Translating it yields CATSDGLAGPSYEQYF. The V and J genes are TRBV24-1 and TRBJ2-5, with 12 positions matching TRBD2. The DNA end lines up better with TRBJ2-7; the J call may be wrong. CDR3 size: 16 residues. Germline CDR1 reads KGHDR; CDR2 reads SFDVKD.

V gene TRBV10-2 combines with J gene TRBJ2-2; 8 bases fit TRBD1. Germline CDR1 is WSHSY and CDR2 is SAAADI. Germline trimming cut 7 bases from V and 4 bases from J; bases unmatched to any gene: 5. The CDR3 sequence is 14 residues long. DNA of the CDR3: TGCGCCAGCACGGAGACAGGGGTCACCGGGGAGCTGTTTTTT. Its translation is CASTETGVTGELFF.

The gene calls are TRBV7-2 and TRBJ1-3, with no clear D. CDR1 and CDR2 from the germline V gene are SGHTA and FQGNSA. V lost 5 bases and J lost 0, with 14 bases in between. This CDR3 has 16 amino acids. CDR3 DNA: TGTGCCAGCAGCACTCGGGGTGGGAGCTCTGGAAACACCATATATTTT. Translation: CASSTRGGSSGNTIYF.

The chain couples TRBV29-1 to TRBJ1-4; perhaps TRBD1 as D (6 bases). The germline gives CDR1 SQVTM, CDR2 ANQGSEA. Trimming took 0 bases from V and 7 from J, leaving 12 bases between them. This CDR3 has 14 amino acids. The CDR3 bases are TGCAGCGTTGAAGAGGGGGCTGTTGGTGAAAAACTGTTTTTT. This sequence encodes CSVEEGAVGEKLFF.

The chain combines TRBV5-4 with TRBJ2-1; D unresolved. Per the germline V gene, CDR1 is SGHNT and CDR2 is YYREEE (reference sequence). The length of the CDR3 is 16 residues. Trimming took off 4 bases at V and 0 bases at J, with 14 bases between the two ends. CDR3 nucleotides: TGTGCCAGCAGCGCAGGTAGTCGCAGCTCCTACAATGAGCAGTTCTTC. Protein: CASSAGSRSSYNEQFF.

The chain is built from TRBV9 and TRBJ1-4; no reliable D call. Germline-derived CDR1 and CDR2 are SGDLS and YYNGEE. V was cut by 6 bases and J by 3 bases, with 12 bases left in between. This CDR3 is 14 amino acids long. Here the CDR3 DNA reads TGTGCCAGCACCCTAAACAGATCTAATGAAAAACTGTTTTTT. Protein sequence: CASTLNRSNEKLFF.

In this sample, this clonotype turned up a few times. The chain links TRBV12-3 or TRBV12-4 to TRBJ2-1, with 7 positions matching TRBD2. Trimming took 2 bases from V and 4 from J; bases not matched to a gene: 5. The CDR3 contains 15 residues. The CDR3 is CASSLRAGLYNEQFF. DNA of the CDR3: TGTGCCAGCAGTTTAAGAGCGGGGCTATACAATGAGCAGTTCTTC.

This clonotype showed up just a few times. The genes are TRBV4-2 and TRBJ2-1; D may be TRBD1 or TRBD2 (6 bases each). The CDR3 totals 14 residues. Germline V gives CDR1 LGHNA, CDR2 YNFKEQ. V lost 1 base and J lost 7, with 11 bases in between. Here the CDR3 reads CASSQGGADNEQFF. CDR3 coding DNA: TGTGCCAGCAGCCAAGGGGGGGCGGATAATGAGCAGTTCTTC.

The V gene is TRBV7-9, the J gene TRBJ2-1; 12 nucleotides align to TRBD2. Losses at the gene ends were 5 bases for V and 4 bases for J; bases not matched to a gene: 12. The germline CDR1 and CDR2 sequences are SEHNR and FQNEAQ (reference sequence). The CDR3 totals 18 residues. CDR3 in amino acids: CASSLSPSGGAVYNEQFF. The CDR3 coding sequence is TGTGCCAGCAGCCTATCACCTAGCGGGGGGGCCGTATACAATGAGCAGTTCTTC.